These 21 T cell receptor beta chains were sequenced from one sample in a study of cytotoxic CD8 clonotypes in ibrutinib-treated CLL. Generated by immunoSEQ multiplex PCR, the TCRdb table keeps only in-frame clones and is missing some. The sample records around 200,000 clones, 70% being singletons. The starting material was PBMCs, obtained after 12 months of ibrutinib treatment. These receptors all come from a human donor with chronic lymphocytic leukemia.

The rearrangement joins TRBV11-2 to TRBJ1-5; no reliable D call. Deletions cut 4 bases from V and 5 bases from J, with 15 bases between. There are 15 residues in the CDR3. Germline-derived CDR1 and CDR2 are SGHAT and FQNNGV. CDR3 bases: TGTGCCAGCAGCTCAAACGCGCAGGAGGATCAGCCCCAGCATTTT. It translates to CASSSNAQEDQPQHF.

There are a few counts of this clone. This chain connects TRBV2 to TRBJ2-2; tentatively, D is TRBD2 (6 bases). CDR3 length: 15 residues. Germline CDR1 is SNHLY and CDR2 is FYNNEI. Deletions cut 7 bases from V and 0 bases from J, with 12 bases between. The CDR3 region is CASKQGGANTGELFF. As DNA, the CDR3 is TGTGCCAGCAAGCAGGGCGGGGCGAACACCGGGGAGCTGTTTTTT. The full variable domain, with the rest looked up from reference TRBV2 and TRBJ2-2, is EPEVTQTPSHQVTQMGQEVILRCVPISNHLYFYWYRQILGQKVEFLVSFYNNEISEKSEIFDDQFSVERPDGSNFTLKIRSTKLEDSAMYFCASKQGGANTGELFFGEGSRLTVL.

The chain carries TRBV6-5 and TRBJ2-7; D is ambiguous. V was cut by 2 bases and J by 0 bases, with 5 bases left in between. CDR3 length: 13 residues. Germline CDR1 reads MNHEY; CDR2 reads SVGAGI. Here the CDR3 reads CASSYRSSYEQYF. The CDR3 DNA is TGTGCCAGCAGTTACAGGAGCTCCTACGAGCAGTACTTC.

This clone was seen just once. This sequence joins TRBV2 and TRBJ2-1; the D is unclear. V lost 6 bases to trimming and J lost 2 bases, with 8 bases between them. Germline loops: CDR1 SNHLY, CDR2 FYNNEI. This CDR3 is 13 amino acids long. In DNA, the CDR3 is TGTGCCAGCAGGGCCCTAACCTACAATGAGCAGTTCTTC. Amino acid sequence: CASRALTYNEQFF.

The chain recombines TRBV28 with TRBJ2-3; a weak D match, TRBD2 (5 bases). CDR3 length equals 13 residues. In germline, CDR1 is MDHEN, CDR2 SYDVKM. V was trimmed by 11 bases and J by 0 bases, leaving 12 bases between them. This CDR3 reads CAYATRSTDTQYF. CDR3 DNA sequence: TGTGCCTACGCCACTAGAAGCACAGATACGCAGTATTTT.

The CDR3 coding sequence is TGTGCCTGGAGTGGACTCAGTTTAGTAGGGGGCTACACCTTC. Translated, it gives CAWSGLSLVGGYTF. The genes are TRBV30 and TRBJ1-2; the D is unclear. The CDR3 extends over 14 amino acids. V lost 1 base to trimming and J lost 8 bases, with 17 bases between them. Per germline, CDR1 GTSNPN and CDR2 SVGIG (reference sequence). Combining the CDR3 with reference TRBV30 and TRBJ1-2 gives the whole variable domain SQTIHQWPATLVQPVGSPLSLECTVEGTSNPNLYWYRQAAGRGLQLLFYSVGIGQISSEVPQNLSASRPQDRQFILSSKKLLLSDSGFYLCAWSGLSLVGGYTFGSGTRLTVV.

The rearrangement joins TRBV29-1 to TRBJ1-4, with TRBD1 identical over 8 bases. This CDR3 comprises 16 residues. With 5 bases clipped from V and 1 base from J, the junction kept 9 bases outside the gene matches. Germline V lookup: CDR1 SQVTM, CDR2 ANQGSEA. CDR3 DNA sequence: TGCAGCGTTCTAACAGGGGGGTTCGTAACTAATGAAAAACTGTTTTTT. As protein: CSVLTGGFVTNEKLFF.

This clone was counted many times. The chain combines TRBV5-4 with TRBJ2-2; D is ambiguous. The CDR3 runs 14 residues. CDR1 and CDR2 (germline): SGHNT, YYREEE (reference sequence). V was clipped by 6 bases and J by 6 bases, with 15 bases between them. CDR3 sequence: CASTNLSRPGELFF. The CDR3 nucleotides are TGTGCCAGCACCAACTTGTCGAGGCCCGGGGAGCTGTTTTTT.

V and J are TRBV19 and TRBJ1-3, with a tentative D call TRBD1 (5 bases). V lost 6 bases and J 2 bases, leaving 17 bases between the germline ends. Germline V lookup: CDR1 LNHDA, CDR2 SQIVND (reference sequence). There are 16 residues in the CDR3. CDR3 nucleotide sequence: TGTGCCAGTAGCCCGGGGCAAGTCATAACTGGAAACACCATATATTTT. It is translated as CASSPGQVITGNTIYF.

The genes are TRBV5-6 and TRBJ1-2; D call uncertain. Germline CDR1 and CDR2: SGHDT and YYEEEE. Trimming left V 0 bases short and J 0 bases short, with 9 bases between. There are 15 residues in the CDR3. CDR3 nucleotides: TGTGCCAGCAGCTTGGGCAGGCAAGCTAACTATGGCTACACCTTC. Translating it yields CASSLGRQANYGYTF.

The J gene is TRBJ2-1, the V gene TRBV6-1; no firm D call. The V gene lost 4 bases and the J gene lost 5 bases, with 15 bases spanning the gap. Germline V gene data show CDR1 as MNHNS and CDR2 as SASEGT. CDR3 length equals 15 residues. The CDR3 region is CASSALGGSNNEQFF. In nucleotides, the CDR3 is TGTGCCAGCAGTGCGCTGGGTGGGTCTAACAATGAGCAGTTCTTC.

The chain joins TRBV6-1 to TRBJ2-1; a weak D match, TRBD2 (5 bases). The CDR3 length is 14 residues. From germline, CDR1 is MNHNS and CDR2 SASEGT. Trimming removed 7 bases at V and 5 bases at J, with 15 bases between. The CDR3 DNA reads TGTGCCAGCAAACTAGGCGGCTGGAACAATGAGCAGTTCTTC. As protein: CASKLGGWNNEQFF.

V and J are TRBV6-5 and TRBJ2-3; TRBD1 matches at 7 bases. The CDR3 has 13 amino acids. V was clipped by 2 bases and J by 6 bases; unmatched bases: 2. Germline CDR1 reads MNHEY; CDR2 reads SVGAGI. CDR3 loop: CASSYQGEDTQYF. In DNA, the CDR3 is TGTGCCAGCAGTTACCAGGGGGAGGATACGCAGTATTTT.

In the case of this clone: The same CDR3 arises from other DNA sequences in this sample as well. The chain links TRBV5-1 to TRBJ2-1, with D unresolved. The CDR3 extends over 12 amino acids. Trimming removed 3 bases from V and 10 bases from J, with 11 bases in between. In germline, CDR1 is SGHRS, CDR2 YFSETQ. CDR3 nucleotide sequence: TGCGCCAGCAGCTCGGCAGGTGGGGAGCAGTTCTTC. Translation gives CASSSAGGEQFF.

The chain carries TRBV7-8 and TRBJ1-2, with TRBD1 identical over 10 bases. CDR3 size: 14 residues. Germline V gene lookup returns CDR1 SGHVS and CDR2 FQNEAQ. Trimming cost V 5 bases and J 7 bases; bases outside gene matches: 7. CDR3 nucleotide sequence: TGTGCCAGCAGCCTTTCAGACAGGGGGCCTGGCTACACCTTC. It encodes CASSLSDRGPGYTF.

The chain employs TRBV7-6 and TRBJ2-2; tentatively, D is TRBD1 (5 bases). The length of the CDR3 is 13 residues. V lost 2 bases to trimming and J lost 7 bases, with 8 bases between them. Per germline, CDR1 SGHVS and CDR2 FNYEAQ. The CDR3 DNA sequence: TGTGCCAGCAGCTTATCAGGGTTCGGGGAGCTGTTTTTT. Amino acids: CASSLSGFGELFF.

The rearrangement links TRBV18 to TRBJ2-7, with 9 positions matching TRBD1. The germline gives CDR1 KGHSH, CDR2 LQKENI. Trimming took 6 bases from V and 3 from J; bases not matched to a gene: 15. The CDR3 is 17 amino acids. In DNA, the CDR3 is TGTGCCAGCTCGCCTCTCCCACCGGGACAGGGATACTACGAGCAGTACTTC. Translating it yields CASSPLPPGQGYYEQYF.

V and J are TRBV7-8 and TRBJ1-1; a possible D gene is TRBD1 (6 bases). CDR1 is SGHVS, CDR2 FQNEAQ, per germline. The CDR3 sequence is 13 residues long. Trimming pared 5 bases from V and 6 bases from J, leaving 13 bases between. In DNA form, the CDR3 reads TGTGCCAGCAGCAGAACAGGGAGGGCTGAAGCTTTCTTT. Its protein product is CASSRTGRAEAFF. Based on the CDR3 plus reference TRBV7-8 and TRBJ1-1, the full variable domain is GAGVSQSPRYKVAKRGQDVALRCDPISGHVSLFWYQQALGQGPEFLTYFQNEAQLDKSGLPSDRFFAERPEGSVSTLKIQRTQQEDSAVYLCASSRTGRAEAFFGQGTRLTVV.

The chain couples TRBV13 to TRBJ2-1, with unresolved D. Germline values: CDR1 PRHDT, CDR2 FYEKMQ (reference sequence). V gave up 8 bases and J gave up 0 bases, with 17 bases separating them. The CDR3 contains 16 residues. The CDR3 sequence is CASSRPRGSSYNEQFF. The CDR3 DNA is TGTGCCAGCTCAAGACCAAGAGGTAGCTCCTACAATGAGCAGTTCTTC.

The chain is built from TRBV19 and TRBJ1-5; D possibly corresponds to TRBD1 (6 bases). Per the germline V gene, CDR1 is LNHDA and CDR2 is SQIVND (reference sequence). The ends were cut back, 1 base at V and 5 bases at J, with 9 bases in the middle. CDR3 length: 14 amino acids. CDR3 loop: CASSIVAGDQPQHF. The DNA for the CDR3 is TGTGCCAGTAGTATAGTGGCAGGGGATCAGCCCCAGCATTTT.

This chain uses TRBV6-6 with TRBJ2-2; D gene uncertain. Trimming took off 2 bases at V and 7 bases at J, with 8 bases between the two ends. Germline CDR1 is MNHNY and CDR2 is SVGAGI (reference sequence). This CDR3 is 13 amino acids long. The CDR3 DNA reads as TGTGCCAGCAGTTACCGAACGGGCGGGGAGCTGTTTTTT. This codes for CASSYRTGGELFF.